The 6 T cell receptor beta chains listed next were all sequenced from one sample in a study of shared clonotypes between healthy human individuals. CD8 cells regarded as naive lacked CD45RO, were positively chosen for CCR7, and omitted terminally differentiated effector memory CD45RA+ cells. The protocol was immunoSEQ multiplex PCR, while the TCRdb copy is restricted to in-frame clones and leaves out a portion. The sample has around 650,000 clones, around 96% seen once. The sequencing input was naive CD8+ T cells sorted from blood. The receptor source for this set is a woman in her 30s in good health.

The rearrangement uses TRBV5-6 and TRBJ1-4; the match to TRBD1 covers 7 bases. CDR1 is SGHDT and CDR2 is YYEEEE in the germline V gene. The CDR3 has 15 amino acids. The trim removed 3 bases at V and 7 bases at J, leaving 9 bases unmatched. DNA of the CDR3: TGTGCCAGCAGCTGGAGGACAGGACTAGGTGAAAAACTGTTTTTT. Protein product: CASSWRTGLGEKLFF.

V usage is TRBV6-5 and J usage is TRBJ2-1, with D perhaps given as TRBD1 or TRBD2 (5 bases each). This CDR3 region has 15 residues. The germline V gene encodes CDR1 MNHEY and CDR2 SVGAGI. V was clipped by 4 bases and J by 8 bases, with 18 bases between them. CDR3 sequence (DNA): TGTGCCAGCAGTTGGACAAAGCGGATACTCCATGAGCAGTTCTTC. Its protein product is CASSWTKRILHEQFF.

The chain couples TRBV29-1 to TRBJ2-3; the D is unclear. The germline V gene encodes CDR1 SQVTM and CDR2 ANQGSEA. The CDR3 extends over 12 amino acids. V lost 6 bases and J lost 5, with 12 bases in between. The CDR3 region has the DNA TGCAGCGTCCCGGGTGGTGGAGATACGCAGTATTTT. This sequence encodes CSVPGGGDTQYF.

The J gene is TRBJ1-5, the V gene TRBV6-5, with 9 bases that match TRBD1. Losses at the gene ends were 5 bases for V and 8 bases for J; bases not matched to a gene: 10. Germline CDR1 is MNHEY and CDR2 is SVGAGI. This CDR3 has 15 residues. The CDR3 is CASSPGQGPEEPQHF. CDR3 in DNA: TGTGCCAGCAGTCCGGGACAGGGCCCTGAGGAGCCCCAGCATTTT.

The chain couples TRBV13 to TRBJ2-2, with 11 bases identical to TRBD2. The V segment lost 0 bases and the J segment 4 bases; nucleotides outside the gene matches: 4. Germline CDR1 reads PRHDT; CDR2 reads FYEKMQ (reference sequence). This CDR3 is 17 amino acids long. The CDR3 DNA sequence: TGTGCCAGCAGCTTAGGACTAGCGGGAGTTGTCACCGGGGAGCTGTTTTTT. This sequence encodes CASSLGLAGVVTGELFF.

CDR3 protein: CASSIDLSGSGADTQYF. CDR3 nucleotides: TGTGCCAGTAGTATAGACCTCAGCGGGAGTGGCGCAGATACGCAGTATTTT. The chain links TRBV19 to TRBJ2-3; 8 bases line up with TRBD2. The length of the CDR3 is 17 residues. V trimming: 0 bases; J trimming: 4 bases; junction bases outside the gene matches: 9. Germline lookup yields CDR1 LNHDA and CDR2 SQIVND (reference sequence).